These 28 T cell receptor beta chains share one sample of origin, sequenced in a study of cytomegalovirus exposure and HLA in healthy donors (dated by TCRdb to 2016 to 2017). The receptor library was made with the immunoSEQ multiplex PCR assay. A mixture of 60 forward primers for TCR Vbeta segments and 13 reverse primers for TCR Jbeta segments was used in the multiplex PCR. The table was pulled from immuneACCESS by TCRdb, which kept in-frame rearrangements only. Such tables lose some clones; where checked, under half of the loss comes from unresolved V genes, and the rest has no known cause. This sample holds 100,000 to 150,000 clones; approximately 84% were observed only once. About 3.9% of the sample is held by the ten biggest clonotypes. What was sequenced was PBMCs. Receptor source: a young man in good health and CMV-seropositive.

This sequence joins TRBV29-1 and TRBJ2-5; 10 bases map to TRBD1. Trimming at V came to 0 bases and at J to 0 bases, leaving 16 bases not matched to a gene. Germline V gene sequence: CDR1 SQVTM, CDR2 ANQGSEA. The CDR3 runs to 20 residues. Here the CDR3 reads CSVEDWTGQGSDLYQETQYF. Here the CDR3 DNA reads TGCAGCGTTGAAGATTGGACGGGACAGGGGTCTGACCTGTACCAAGAGACCCAGTACTTC.

This chain connects TRBV21-1 to TRBJ2-7; TRBD2, the table's D call, was not compared with the DNA. TRBV21-1 is a pseudogene locus. There are 14 residues in the CDR3. In nucleotides, the CDR3 is TGTGCCAGCACCGGGACTAGCGGGAACTACGAGCAGTACTTC. Protein: CASTGTSGNYEQYF.

The V gene is TRBV19, the J gene TRBJ2-5, with a weak D call TRBD2 (6 bases). Germline V CDR1 and CDR2: LNHDA, SQIVND (reference sequence). V was trimmed by 4 bases and J by 0 bases, leaving 6 bases between them. This CDR3 contains 13 residues. CDR3: CASSRTNQETQYF. The CDR3 DNA sequence: TGTGCCAGTAGTAGGACTAACCAAGAGACCCAGTACTTC.

The chain uses TRBV10-1 and TRBJ2-5; a possible D gene is TRBD2 (6 bases). Germline CDR1 is WNHNN and CDR2 is SYGVQD (reference sequence). This CDR3 comprises 18 residues. Deletions cut 3 bases from V and 3 bases from J, with 23 bases between. Here the CDR3 reads CASSDLGLTSENKETQYF. CDR3 nucleotide sequence: TGCGCCAGCAGTGACCTGGGACTCACCTCCGAAAACAAAGAGACCCAGTACTTC.

The chain links TRBV2 to TRBJ1-1; D might be TRBD1 (5 bases). Looked up from germline, CDR1 is SNHLY and CDR2 is FYNNEI. V lost 5 bases to trimming and J lost 0 bases, with 13 bases between them. This CDR3 is built from 15 residues. The CDR3, as DNA: TGTGCCAGCAGTAACTTCAGGGATGTGAACACTGAAGCTTTCTTT. It specifies CASSNFRDVNTEAFF.

The gene calls are TRBV7-9 and TRBJ2-5; 7 bases map to TRBD1. The CDR3 spans 14 residues. The germline CDR1 and CDR2 sequences are SEHNR and FQNEAQ (reference sequence). The J segment lost 0 bases and the V segment lost 6 bases, leaving 4 bases of the junction unmatched. The CDR3 spells CASRSQGYQETQYF. The CDR3, as DNA: TGTGCCAGCAGGTCACAGGGGTACCAAGAGACCCAGTACTTC.

The V call is TRBV29-1, the J call TRBJ1-3, with a possible D match to TRBD1 (5 bases). Deletions cut 4 bases from V and 0 bases from J, with 16 bases between. The CDR3 length is 16 residues. Germline CDR1 SQVTM, CDR2 ANQGSEA. DNA for the CDR3: TGCAGCGTTGGTCTGTCCCAGGGTCACTCTGGAAACACCATATATTTT. This sequence encodes CSVGLSQGHSGNTIYF.

This chain joins TRBV25-1 and TRBJ2-7, with D possibly matching TRBD2 (5 bases). V shed 3 bases and J shed 7 bases, with 13 bases lying between them. The CDR3 is 13 residues long. CDR1 and CDR2 (germline): MGHDK, SYGVNS. The CDR3, as DNA: TGTGCCAGCAGTGAGGTGGGAGTGGGAGAGCAGTACTTC. Translated, it gives CASSEVGVGEQYF.

This chain links TRBV7-2 with TRBJ1-1, with D perhaps TRBD1 (6 bases). Germline V gene lookup returns CDR1 SGHTA and CDR2 FQGNSA. Trimming removed 3 bases at V and 1 base at J, with 12 bases between. The CDR3 sequence is 15 residues long. CDR3 region: CASSFVRTENTEAFF. DNA of the CDR3: TGTGCCAGCAGCTTCGTTCGGACAGAGAACACTGAAGCTTTCTTT. Drawing the rest from reference TRBV7-2 and TRBJ1-1, the complete variable domain is GAGVSQSPSNKVTEKGKDVELRCDPISGHTALYWYRQSLGQGLEFLIYFQGNSAPDKSGLPSDRFSAERTGGSVSTLTIQRTQQEDSAVYLCASSFVRTENTEAFFGQGTRLTVV.

This clone was found once. The V and J genes are TRBV7-9 and TRBJ2-1; 7 bases are shared with TRBD1. V dropped 2 bases and J dropped 8; count of bases not matched to a gene: 12. Germline CDR1 is SEHNR and CDR2 is FQNEAQ (reference sequence). The CDR3 runs 16 residues. This CDR3 is CASSLQGKITGDEQFF. Written as DNA, the CDR3 is TGTGCCAGCAGCTTACAGGGGAAGATTACAGGGGATGAGCAGTTCTTC.

The chain links TRBV6-6 to TRBJ2-1, with 8 nucleotides matching TRBD2. Germline trimming cut 2 bases from V and 7 bases from J; bases unmatched to any gene: 10. The CDR3 totals 16 residues. CDR1 is MNHNY and CDR2 is SVGAGI in the germline V gene (reference sequence). The CDR3 DNA is TGTGCCAGCAGTTACAGGGCGAGCGGGAGCGGGAATGAGCAGTTCTTC. Protein: CASSYRASGSGNEQFF.

This clone was observed once. V is TRBV7-6 and J is TRBJ1-5; TRBD1 aligns across 7 bases. The V and J ends lost 1 base and 7 bases, in that order; junction bases with no gene match: 10. This CDR3 has 16 amino acids. Germline V gives CDR1 SGHVS, CDR2 FNYEAQ. The CDR3 region has the DNA TGTGCCAGCAGCTTAGGAAACAGGGGACGTGGGCAGCCCCAGCATTTT. Amino acid sequence: CASSLGNRGRGQPQHF.

The chain has TRBV5-1 and TRBJ2-2, with D perhaps TRBD1 (6 bases). V was clipped by 4 bases and J by 4 bases, with 11 bases between them. The germline gives CDR1 SGHRS, CDR2 YFSETQ. CDR3 length: 14 amino acids. The CDR3 here is CASSQQQGTGELFF. The CDR3 DNA follows: TGCGCCAGCAGCCAACAACAGGGCACCGGGGAGCTGTTTTTT.

The chain joins TRBV5-1 to TRBJ2-1, with 14 nucleotides matching TRBD2. CDR3 length: 16 residues. With V trimmed by 2 bases and J by 9 bases, 7 bases remained unmatched. The germline V gene encodes CDR1 SGHRS and CDR2 YFSETQ. The CDR3 DNA sequence: TGCGCCAGCAGCTTCGGACTAGCGGGGGGTTCAGGTGAGCAGTTCTTC. Translating it yields CASSFGLAGGSGEQFF. The full variable domain, in which reference TRBV5-1 and TRBJ2-1 provide the parts outside the CDR3, is KAGVTQTPRYLIKTRGQQVTLSCSPISGHRSVSWYQQTPGQGLQFLFEYFSETQRNKGNFPGRFSGRQFSNSRSEMNVSTLELGDSALYLCASSFGLAGGSGEQFFGPGTRLTVL.

The chain links TRBV30 to TRBJ1-2, with D maybe TRBD1 (5 bases). Trimming stripped 3 bases from V and 8 bases from J, with 19 bases between. This CDR3 is built from 14 residues. In germline, CDR1 is GTSNPN, CDR2 SVGIG (reference sequence). DNA of the CDR3: TGTGCCTGGAGGACCCCGGGGGGGGTCGAGGGCTACACCTTC. It is translated as CAWRTPGGVEGYTF.

The chain is built from TRBV5-4 and TRBJ2-1; 10 bases are a match to TRBD2. V was clipped by 3 bases and J by 5 bases; unmatched bases: 8. Germline V gene sequence: CDR1 SGHNT, CDR2 YYREEE (reference sequence). The CDR3 loop spans 16 amino acids. CDR3 loop: CASSSTGTSVHNEQFF. The CDR3 bases are TGTGCCAGCAGCTCGACCGGGACTAGCGTACACAATGAGCAGTTCTTC.

The chain employs TRBV11-2 and TRBJ1-1; a possible D gene is TRBD1 (6 bases). Germline-derived CDR1 and CDR2 are SGHAT and FQNNGV. Deletions cut 5 bases from V and 7 bases from J, with 17 bases between. There are 14 residues in the CDR3. The CDR3 here is CASSGLRDTFEAFF. The CDR3 nucleotides read TGTGCCAGCAGCGGACTCCGGGACACGTTTGAAGCTTTCTTT.

V gene TRBV5-6 combines with J gene TRBJ2-3; D uncertain. The CDR3 has 15 amino acids. V was clipped by 3 bases and J by 0 bases, with 11 bases between them. CDR1 and CDR2 (germline): SGHDT, YYEEEE. This chain's CDR3 is CASSYDAQSTDTQYF. In DNA, the CDR3 is TGTGCCAGCAGCTATGATGCACAGAGCACAGATACGCAGTATTTT.

This chain links TRBV7-2 with TRBJ2-7; D is unresolved. In germline, CDR1 is SGHTA, CDR2 FQGNSA. Trimming left V 5 bases short and J 3 bases short, with 11 bases between. The CDR3 contains 13 residues. CDR3 amino acids: CASSTQTGYEQYF. The CDR3 region has the DNA TGTGCCAGCAGCACCCAAACCGGCTACGAGCAGTACTTC.

This sequence joins TRBV4-3 and TRBJ2-1; possible D gene TRBD2, 6 bases. Germline V gives CDR1 LGHNA, CDR2 YSLEER. The ends were cut back, 5 bases at V and 8 bases at J, with 16 bases in the middle. The CDR3 is 14 residues long. Here the CDR3 reads CASSTVGGSYEQFF. The CDR3 DNA follows: TGCGCCAGCAGCACGGTGGGGGGTTCTTATGAGCAGTTCTTC.

The chain has TRBV7-9 and TRBJ2-3, with a tentative D call TRBD2 (7 bases). The CDR3 length is 17 residues. CDR1 SEHNR and CDR2 FQNEAQ come from the germline V gene (reference sequence). V was pared by 7 bases and J by 2 bases, with 22 bases between. The CDR3 DNA reads TGTGCCAGCACCAACCAGTGGCGGGGGCGAAACACAGATACGCAGTATTTT. It encodes CASTNQWRGRNTDTQYF.

This chain joins TRBV19 and TRBJ2-2; D perhaps matches TRBD2 (6 bases). There are 14 residues in the CDR3. Germline loops: CDR1 LNHDA, CDR2 SQIVND (reference sequence). The V end was cut by 4 bases, the J end by 5 bases, with 11 bases between. CDR3 in amino acids: CASSNSGSTGELFF. Written as DNA, the CDR3 is TGTGCCAGTAGTAATAGCGGATCTACCGGGGAGCTGTTTTTT.

In regard to this clone: One end of the junction varies from germline; a read error may be responsible. The CDR3 bases are TGTTCCAGCAGACACCCGGGACAGGGGGCTCAAGAGACCCAGTACTTC. Amino acids: CSSRHPGQGAQETQYF. The chain links TRBV7-9 to TRBJ2-5; 12 positions match TRBD1. Germline-derived CDR1 and CDR2 are SEHNR and FQNEAQ (reference sequence). The CDR3 length is 16 residues.

The chain joins TRBV6-5 to TRBJ2-1; D is perhaps TRBD2 (6 bases). V dropped 2 bases and J dropped 2 bases, with 13 bases sitting between them. Germline CDR1 MNHEY, CDR2 SVGAGI. This CDR3 comprises 16 residues. CDR3 region: CASSYNRDSTYNEQFF. CDR3 in DNA: TGTGCCAGCAGTTACAACCGGGACTCGACCTACAATGAGCAGTTCTTC.

This sequence joins TRBV15 and TRBJ1-2; 9 bases agree with TRBD1. CDR3 length equals 15 residues. Trimming cost V 5 bases and J 9 bases; bases outside gene matches: 13. CDR1 and CDR2 (germline): LNHNV, YYDKDF (reference sequence). CDR3 region: CATSEPGQGFSSYTF. DNA of the CDR3: TGTGCCACCAGCGAACCGGGACAGGGATTCTCTAGCTACACCTTC.

This clone was seen a handful of times. In nucleotides, the CDR3 is TGTGCCAGCAGCCAATCTACTGGGGAGGATCAGCCCCAGCATTTT. As protein: CASSQSTGEDQPQHF. The rearrangement uses TRBV5-4 and TRBJ1-5; D remains ambiguous. Germline V gives CDR1 SGHNT, CDR2 YYREEE (reference sequence). The CDR3 loop spans 15 amino acids. The ends were cut back, 4 bases at V and 5 bases at J, with 16 bases in the middle.

This clone was found a few times. The CDR3 region has the DNA TGTGCCAGCAGCTCTACTAGCGGGGGGGCGAATGAGCAGTTCTTC. Residues: CASSSTSGGANEQFF. This chain links TRBV7-2 with TRBJ2-1, with TRBD2 matching 13 bases. CDR3 length: 15 residues. Trimming cost V 4 bases and J 7 bases; bases outside gene matches: 4. Germline V CDR1 and CDR2: SGHTA, FQGNSA.

The V gene is TRBV19, the J gene TRBJ1-1; D is undetermined. V was pared by 3 bases and J by 1 base, with 6 bases between. The CDR3 contains 13 residues. CDR1 is LNHDA, CDR2 SQIVND, per germline (reference sequence). CDR3 region: CASSMRPNTEAFF. The DNA of the CDR3 is TGTGCCAGTAGTATGAGGCCGAACACTGAAGCTTTCTTT.